Following are 10 T cell receptor beta chains from one sample sequenced in a study of metastatic and nonmetastatic thyroid tumors. No treatment of any kind had been given to any patient before thyroid surgery. MiXCR was used by TCRdb to re-call the PCR reads. Of 50,000 or so clones in the sample, roughly a quarter were seen once. Material: blood. All receptors derive from a male donor with papillary thyroid cancer or a benign thyroid nodule (not recorded which). Some clones in this sample may be carry-over from other donors' samples.

This clone appeared many times. This chain links TRBV28 with TRBJ2-1; 8 bases are a match to TRBD2. Germline lookup yields CDR1 MDHEN and CDR2 SYDVKM. The junction had 15 bases not matched to a gene; V was cut back by 4 bases and J by 10 bases. The CDR3 is made up of 16 amino acids. In DNA, the CDR3 is TGTGCCAGCAGTTCGCGCGGCGGGAGGCGTCGGTGGGAGCAGTTCTTC. Translation: CASSSRGGRRRWEQFF.

This clone was seen repeatedly, ten times or more. The chain carries TRBV7-9 and TRBJ2-3; D might be TRBD1 (5 bases). Germline CDR1 SEHNR, CDR2 FQNEAQ (reference sequence). Trimming removed 5 bases at V and 2 bases at J, with 11 bases between. The CDR3 is 14 residues long. The CDR3 loop is CASSPRTHTDTQYF. As DNA, the CDR3 is TGTGCCAGCAGCCCCAGGACACACACAGATACGCAGTATTTT.

The count of this clone is one. The chain joins TRBV11-3 to TRBJ2-7; TRBD2 aligns across 7 bases. The CDR3 consists of 14 residues. V dropped 5 bases and J dropped 2; count of bases not matched to a gene: 6. Germline CDR1 reads SGHNT; CDR2 reads YENEEA. The CDR3: CASSRRDYTYEQYF. The DNA for the CDR3 is TGTGCCAGCAGCCGAAGGGACTACACCTACGAGCAGTACTTC.

The chain joins TRBV7-2 to TRBJ1-1; 12 nucleotides line up with TRBD1. After removal of 5 bases from V and 6 bases from J, the junction contained 7 bases not matched to a gene. The CDR3 is 15 residues long. From germline, CDR1 is SGHTA and CDR2 FQGNSA. This chain's CDR3 is CASSIKGQGAAEAFF. The CDR3, as DNA: TGTGCCAGCAGCATAAAGGGACAGGGGGCCGCTGAAGCTTTCTTT.

This clone was seen at least ten times. Other nucleotide sequences in the sample specify the same CDR3. This chain links TRBV9 with TRBJ2-6; D gene ambiguous. Deletions cut 2 bases from V and 0 bases from J, with 6 bases between. The CDR3 runs 15 residues. Germline V gene sequence: CDR1 SGDLS, CDR2 YYNGEE. This CDR3 reads CASSVTGSGANVLTF. The CDR3, as DNA: TGTGCCAGCAGCGTTACGGGCTCTGGGGCCAACGTCCTGACTTTC.

The rearrangement links TRBV2 to TRBJ2-7, with D perhaps given as TRBD1 or TRBD2 (7 bases each). Trimming cost V 6 bases and J 2 bases, with 17 bases left between them. The length of the CDR3 is 15 residues. CDR1 and CDR2 (germline): SNHLY, FYNNEI. In DNA, the CDR3 is TGTGCCAGCAGCCAAAACGGGGGGACAGCCTACGAGCAGTACTTC. Amino acids: CASSQNGGTAYEQYF.

The chain carries TRBV2 and TRBJ1-1, with a tentative D call TRBD1 (6 bases). Trimming cost V 4 bases and J 6 bases, with 6 bases left between them. Germline V gene lookup returns CDR1 SNHLY and CDR2 FYNNEI. The CDR3 covers 11 residues. CDR3 in amino acids: CASSGQAEAFF. CDR3 DNA sequence: TGTGCCAGCAGTGGACAGGCTGAAGCTTTCTTT. Filled out from reference TRBV2 and TRBJ1-1, the complete variable domain reads EPEVTQTPSHQVTQMGQEVILRCVPISNHLYFYWYRQILGQKVEFLVSFYNNEISEKSEIFDDQFSVERPDGSNFTLKIRSTKLEDSAMYFCASSGQAEAFFGQGTRLTVV.

This clone was seen only a few times. V and J are TRBV6-1 and TRBJ2-7; 10 bases are shared with TRBD1. This CDR3 has 14 residues. The junction had 10 bases not matched to a gene; V was cut back by 10 bases and J by 4 bases. CDR1 and CDR2 (germline): MNHNS, SASEGT. The CDR3 protein is CATYSPGQGYEQYF. As DNA, the CDR3 is TGTGCCACCTACTCCCCGGGACAGGGGTACGAGCAGTACTTC.

This chain joins TRBV4-1 and TRBJ1-1; D might be TRBD1 (5 bases). Germline CDR1 MGHRA, CDR2 YSYEKL. This CDR3 spans 17 amino acids. V gave up 2 bases and J gave up 0 bases, with 16 bases separating them. CDR3 nucleotides: TGCGCCAGCAGCCAACGAATGACGCTAGGGGTGAACACTGAAGCTTTCTTT. Translating it yields CASSQRMTLGVNTEAFF.

This clone was observed at least ten times. The chain combines TRBV24-1 with TRBJ2-3; the D gene is possibly TRBD1 (6 bases). Trimming left V 4 bases short and J 1 base short, with 14 bases between. Germline-derived CDR1 and CDR2 are KGHDR and SFDVKD. The CDR3 has 16 residues. The CDR3 reads CATSDPQGIGTDTQYF. The CDR3 bases are TGTGCCACCAGTGACCCACAGGGAATTGGCACAGATACGCAGTATTTT.